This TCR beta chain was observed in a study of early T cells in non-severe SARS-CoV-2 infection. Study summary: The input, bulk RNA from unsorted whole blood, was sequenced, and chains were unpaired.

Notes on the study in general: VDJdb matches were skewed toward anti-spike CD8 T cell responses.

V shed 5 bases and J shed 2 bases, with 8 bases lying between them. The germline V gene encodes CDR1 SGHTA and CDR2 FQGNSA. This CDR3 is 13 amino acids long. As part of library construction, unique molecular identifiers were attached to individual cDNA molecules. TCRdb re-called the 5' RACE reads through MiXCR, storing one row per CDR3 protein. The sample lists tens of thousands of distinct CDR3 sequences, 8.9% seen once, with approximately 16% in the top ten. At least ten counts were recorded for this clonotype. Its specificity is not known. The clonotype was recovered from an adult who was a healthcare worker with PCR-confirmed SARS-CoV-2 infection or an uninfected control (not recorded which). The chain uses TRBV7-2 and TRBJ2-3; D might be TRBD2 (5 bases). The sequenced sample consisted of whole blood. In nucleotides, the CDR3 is TGTGCCAGCAGCCTTAGCGTCACAGATACGCAGTATTTT. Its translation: CASSLSVTDTQYF.